This T cell receptor beta chain is from a study of T cells in localized non-small cell lung cancer. Regarding the study as a whole: A median of approximately 60 of the top 100 tumor clones appeared in adjacent lung, which was paired and uninvolved.

Here immunoSEQ multiplex PCR was the method, and the copy in TCRdb shows in-frame clones only, minus some. The table has 15,000 to 20,000 clones, 75% to 85% seen once; the top ten hold roughly 4%. This clone was seen only once. Antigen: not known. The TCR was taken from a man aged 35-69 years with stage I lung adenocarcinoma. Sequencing used peripheral blood, obtained before any cancer treatment.

The CDR3, as DNA: TGTGCCAGCAGTTCCCGGACAGGGGGCTTTTTTGGCTACACCTTC. Amino acid sequence: CASSSRTGGFFGYTF. The V call is TRBV28, the J call TRBJ1-2; 11 nucleotides match TRBD1. From germline, CDR1 is MDHEN and CDR2 SYDVKM. The J segment lost 7 bases and the V segment lost 4 bases, leaving 8 bases of the junction unmatched. CDR3 size: 15 residues.